This T cell receptor beta chain derives from a study of identical twins. Study-wide results and limits: Out-of-frame TCR alpha sharing observed in monozygotic twins exceeded model estimates. Abundant beta clonotypes from cord blood had fewer insertions, unlike memory repertoires, which showed none. Sequences that were out-of-frame, alpha and twin-shared displayed an excess of low generation probability.

TCRdb reprocessed the 5' RACE reads via MiXCR and lists one record per CDR3 protein. The data show about 530,000 distinct CDR3 sequences, 13% to 15% seen once. The table lists this clonotype with a count of one. Its antigen is unidentified. This CDR3 has 15 amino acids. The trim removed 5 bases at V and 5 bases at J, leaving 12 bases unmatched. CDR1 and CDR2 (germline): DFQATT, SNEGSKA (reference sequence). The same sample was also studied in work on yellow fever vaccine responses in identical twins. That report adds: Twin vaccine T cell responses reportedly seemed partly convergent, partly personalized.

The sample comprised CD4+ T cells sorted from blood. This clonotype was obtained from a woman in her late teens or twenties in good health. The chain joins TRBV20-1 to TRBJ2-1; TRBD2 matches 7 bases. CDR3 nucleotides: TGCAGTGCTCTGAACCACGGGGGGAATAACAATGAGCAGTTCTTC. Translation: CSALNHGGNNNEQFF.